This TCR beta chain was captured by sequencing in a study of blood T cell repertoires in COVID-19. Study overall: The United States, Italy and Spain provided the acute and convalescent COVID-19 samples. Sample material is recorded as cDNA or gDNA derived from T cells, B-cell-depleted T cells, or PBMCs.

Original processing notes: Estimation of nucleated cell counts relied on the amplification of reference gene primers. Libraries were prepared by immunoSEQ multiplex PCR; TCRdb keeps only in-frame clonotypes and omits some of them. V and J calls and clone size follow that table, whereas D and trimming were derived from the DNA. The sample lists about 74,000 clones, about 86% occurring once. This clonotype originated in an elderly woman with active or convalescent COVID-19. Sample: peripheral blood.

For the CDR3, the DNA is TGTGCTAGTGGTCCCAACCAGCGAGAGACCCTCCACTTT. It translates to CASGPNQRETLHF. The genes are TRBV12-5 and TRBJ1-6; D remains unclear. The CDR3 is 13 residues long. Trimming left V 5 bases short and J 14 bases short, with 16 bases between. CDR1 and CDR2 from the germline V gene are LGHNT and FRNRAP.